A selection of T cell receptor beta chains follows, all from one sample in a study of identical twins. From the 5' RACE reads, TCRdb called clonotypes with MiXCR, one entry per CDR3 protein. The table lists hundreds of thousands of distinct CDR3 sequences, about 8.1% of them singletons, with 2% to 2.5% in the top ten. This sample was shared with a second study, whose subject was yellow fever vaccine responses in identical twins.

Source material: memory (CD45RO+) T cells sorted from blood. These TCRs come from a woman younger than 30 in good health. CDR3s include the opening cysteine and the closing phenylalanine or tryptophan. The order of the fields is CDR3 DNA, CDR3 protein, clone size, CDR3 length, J gene, D gene, V gene. The D gene is left open where the match is weak. The size field is filled for only some rows; it gives once, few, many or a size class.

cdr3_nt: TGTGCCAGCAGTTATGCGGACATTCAGTACTTC
cdr3_aa: CASSYADIQYF
clone_size: few
cdr3_length: 11
j_call: TRBJ2-4
d_call: -
v_call: TRBV6-6

cdr3_nt: TGCGCCAGCAGCTTGTCCCAGAGCACAGATACGCAGTATTTT
cdr3_aa: CASSLSQSTDTQYF
clone_size: few
cdr3_length: 14
j_call: TRBJ2-3
d_call: -
v_call: TRBV5-1

cdr3_nt: TGTGCCATCAGCCGACTAGCAGTTGATACGCAGTATTTT
cdr3_aa: CAISRLAVDTQYF
clone_size: few
cdr3_length: 13
j_call: TRBJ2-3
d_call: TRBD2
v_call: TRBV10-3

cdr3_nt: TGTGCCATCAGTGACCTAGGCAGGGAGCATGGCTACACCTTC
cdr3_aa: CAISDLGREHGYTF
clone_size: many
cdr3_length: 14
j_call: TRBJ1-2
d_call: -
v_call: TRBV10-3

cdr3_nt: TGCGCCAGCAGCCAAGGACTAGCGGCCACGAGCTCCTACAATGAGCAGTTCTTC
cdr3_aa: CASSQGLAATSSYNEQFF
clone_size: few
cdr3_length: 18
j_call: TRBJ2-1
d_call: TRBD2
v_call: TRBV4-1

cdr3_nt: TGTGCCAGCAGCTCTCCGGGACTAGCGGGAAGCTACAATGAGCAGTTCTTC
cdr3_aa: CASSSPGLAGSYNEQFF
clone_size: few
cdr3_length: 17
j_call: TRBJ2-1
d_call: TRBD2
v_call: TRBV7-8

cdr3_nt: TGTGCCAGTTCCGCAGGGGCCAACTACAATGAGCAGTTCTTC
cdr3_aa: CASSAGANYNEQFF
clone_size: many
cdr3_length: 14
j_call: TRBJ2-1
d_call: -
v_call: TRBV7-9

cdr3_nt: TGTGCCAGCAGTTACCGGGGACGGTATAATTCACCCCTCCACTTT
cdr3_aa: CASSYRGRYNSPLHF
clone_size: many
cdr3_length: 15
j_call: TRBJ1-6
d_call: -
v_call: TRBV12-3/TRBV12-4

cdr3_nt: TGCGCCAGCAGCTCCAGTGGCGCTATCTCCTACAATGAGCAGTTCTTC
cdr3_aa: CASSSSGAISYNEQFF
clone_size: -
cdr3_length: 16
j_call: TRBJ2-1
d_call: -
v_call: TRBV5-1

cdr3_nt: TGTGCCAGCTCACCAAAGACAGTGAACACTGAAGCTTTCTTT
cdr3_aa: CASSPKTVNTEAFF
clone_size: -
cdr3_length: 14
j_call: TRBJ1-1
d_call: -
v_call: TRBV18

cdr3_nt: TGTGCCAGCAGCATGAGACAGGGGTACGGGGAGCTGTTTTTT
cdr3_aa: CASSMRQGYGELFF
clone_size: few
cdr3_length: 14
j_call: TRBJ2-2
d_call: TRBD1
v_call: TRBV5-6

cdr3_nt: TGTGCCAGCAGTGAAGAAGGGTTGTGGACTGAAGCTTTCTTT
cdr3_aa: CASSEEGLWTEAFF
clone_size: -
cdr3_length: 14
j_call: TRBJ1-1
d_call: -
v_call: TRBV6-1

cdr3_nt: TGTGCCAGCAGCCAAGATCATCGGGGTAGGCAGTATTTT
cdr3_aa: CASSQDHRGRQYF
clone_size: -
cdr3_length: 13
j_call: TRBJ2-3
d_call: -
v_call: TRBV3-1

cdr3_nt: TGTGCCATCAGTTTCAACACCGGGGAGCTGTTTTTT
cdr3_aa: CAISFNTGELFF
clone_size: many
cdr3_length: 12
j_call: TRBJ2-2
d_call: -
v_call: TRBV10-3

cdr3_nt: TGTGCCAGCAGCTTAGCCAGACTAGCGAACAACAATGAGCAGTTCTTC
cdr3_aa: CASSLARLANNNEQFF
clone_size: many
cdr3_length: 16
j_call: TRBJ2-1
d_call: TRBD2
v_call: TRBV7-8

cdr3_nt: TGCGCCAGCAGGCAGGGTTTGGATGAAAAACTGTTTTTT
cdr3_aa: CASRQGLDEKLFF
clone_size: many
cdr3_length: 13
j_call: TRBJ1-4
d_call: -
v_call: TRBV4-1

cdr3_nt: TGCAGTGCTAGACAGCCCGCTAATTCACCCCTCCACTTT
cdr3_aa: CSARQPANSPLHF
clone_size: few
cdr3_length: 13
j_call: TRBJ1-6
d_call: -
v_call: TRBV20-1

cdr3_nt: TGTGCCAGCATTTCTTCACACTTAGCGGGGGGTAGAAATGAGCAGTTCTTC
cdr3_aa: CASISSHLAGGRNEQFF
clone_size: few
cdr3_length: 17
j_call: TRBJ2-1
d_call: TRBD2
v_call: TRBV7-9